One and the same sample provided the 20 T cell receptor beta chains below, sequenced in a study of blood T cells in healthy people across ages. Then a second PCR, running roughly 6 to 11 cycles, was carried out with a sample-barcoded 5' primer and a J-beta primer mix. TCRdb recomputed calls from the 5' RACE reads with MiXCR, one row per CDR3 protein. This table holds around 400,000 distinct CDR3 sequences, approximately 51% found once. The sequencing input was blood. Receptors originate from a man in his 60s in good health.

V is TRBV5-1 and J is TRBJ2-7; a possible D gene is TRBD2 (6 bases). CDR3 length: 16 residues. The germline gives CDR1 SGHRS, CDR2 YFSETQ. V was clipped by 0 bases and J by 2 bases, with 15 bases between them. The CDR3 nucleotides are TGCGCCAGCAGCTTGGGAACCGGGACTGGCGCCTACGAGCAGTACTTC. Translation: CASSLGTGTGAYEQYF.

This sequence joins TRBV6-2 or TRBV6-3 and TRBJ2-5; 7 positions agree with TRBD1. The CDR3 consists of 13 residues. Germline values: CDR1 MNHEY, CDR2 SVGEGT. The ends lost 8 bases at V and 5 bases at J; junction bases unmatched: 8. The CDR3 bases are TGTGCCAGCTCTGGACAGGATCGGGAGACCCAGTACTTC. Translation: CASSGQDRETQYF.

This clonotype occurred a few times. The rearrangement uses TRBV7-3 and TRBJ2-2; maybe TRBD2 (6 bases). V was clipped by 1 base and J by 10 bases, with 22 bases between them. The CDR3 totals 17 residues. Germline CDR1 is SGHTA and CDR2 is FQGTGA. CDR3 amino acids: CASSLMRPGLGAVELFF. In nucleotides, the CDR3 is TGTGCCAGCAGCTTAATGCGCCCGGGACTGGGAGCAGTGGAGCTGTTTTTT. The complete variable domain, with remaining parts taken from reference TRBV7-3 and TRBJ2-2, reads GAGVSQTPSNKVTEKGKYVELRCDPISGHTALYWYRQSLGQGPEFLIYFQGTGAADDSGLPNDRFFAVRPEGSVSTLKIQRTERGDSAVYLCASSLMRPGLGAVELFFGEGSRLTVL.

The V and J genes are TRBV6-4 and TRBJ2-3, with TRBD2 matching over 7 bases. Trimming at V came to 5 bases and at J to 1 base, leaving 6 bases not matched to a gene. CDR3 length equals 15 residues. The germline V gene encodes CDR1 MRHNA and CDR2 SNTAGT. The CDR3 protein is CASSPAGRGTDTQYF. As DNA, the CDR3 is TGTGCCAGCAGTCCAGCGGGAAGGGGCACAGATACGCAGTATTTT.

This clonotype turned up a few times. The CDR3 DNA reads as TGTGCCAGCAGCCAAGGACAGGGACCCAATGAGCAGTTCTTC. It yields the protein CASSQGQGPNEQFF. The V and J genes are TRBV14 and TRBJ2-1, with TRBD1 matching 7 bases. V gave up 1 base and J gave up 6 bases; unmatched junction bases: 3. This CDR3 is built from 14 residues. Looked up from germline, CDR1 is SGHDN and CDR2 is FVKESK.

The chain links TRBV30 to TRBJ2-1; 10 bases match TRBD2. Trimming took 0 bases from V and 12 from J; bases not matched to a gene: 8. This CDR3 is built from 14 residues. Germline loops: CDR1 GTSNPN, CDR2 SVGIG (reference sequence). This chain's CDR3 is CAWSVKASGSRQFF. DNA for the CDR3: TGTGCCTGGAGTGTGAAGGCTAGCGGGAGCCGGCAGTTCTTC.

The V and J genes are TRBV24-1 and TRBJ2-1; possibly TRBD2 for D (5 bases). V lost 3 bases to trimming and J lost 0 bases, with 17 bases between them. The CDR3 is made up of 18 amino acids. The germline V gene encodes CDR1 KGHDR and CDR2 SFDVKD. The CDR3: CATSDRTASRGSYNEQFF. For the CDR3, the DNA is TGTGCCACCAGTGATAGGACTGCTTCCCGGGGCTCCTACAATGAGCAGTTCTTC.

The chain carries TRBV9 and TRBJ2-5; a weak D match, TRBD2 (6 bases). The CDR3 covers 14 residues. Germline CDR1 is SGDLS and CDR2 is YYNGEE. The ends were cut back, 4 bases at V and 11 bases at J, with 21 bases in the middle. CDR3 sequence: CASSRGGELGEQYF. Here the CDR3 DNA reads TGTGCCAGCAGCCGCGGCGGGGAATTAGGGGAGCAGTACTTC. Full variable domain (missing parts from reference TRBV9 and TRBJ2-5): DSGVTQTPKHLITATGQRVTLRCSPRSGDLSVYWYQQSLDQGLQFLIQYYNGEERAKGNILERFSAQQFPDLHSELNLSSLELGDSALYFCASSRGGELGEQYFGPGTRLLVL.

V is TRBV20-1 and J is TRBJ2-5, with D possibly called TRBD1 or TRBD2 (5 bases each). This CDR3 is built from 14 residues. The V gene's germline CDR1 is DFQATT and CDR2 SNEGSKA (reference sequence). Trimming left V 6 bases short and J 2 bases short, with 16 bases between. CDR3 sequence reads: CSAGGGARQETQYF. Here the CDR3 DNA reads TGCAGTGCCGGTGGGGGAGCCCGTCAAGAGACCCAGTACTTC.

This sequence joins TRBV7-9 and TRBJ2-5, with D possibly TRBD2 on 6 matching bases. Trimming removed 1 base from V and 3 bases from J, with 15 bases in between. This CDR3 contains 16 residues. Germline V gene lookup returns CDR1 SEHNR and CDR2 FQNEAQ (reference sequence). The CDR3, as DNA: TGTGCCAGCAGCTTAGTAAGACGAACGGGGGAAGAGACCCAGTACTTC. Amino acids: CASSLVRRTGEETQYF.

This clonotype was detected many times. The genes are TRBV5-1 and TRBJ2-3, with D maybe TRBD2 (5 bases). Trimming took off 0 bases at V and 5 bases at J, with 10 bases between the two ends. The CDR3 runs 14 residues. In germline, CDR1 is SGHRS, CDR2 YFSETQ. The CDR3 sequence: CASSLGAGIDTQYF. Here the CDR3 DNA reads TGCGCCAGCAGCTTGGGTGCGGGTATAGATACGCAGTATTTT.

The chain has TRBV4-1 and TRBJ1-2; 7 bases map to TRBD1. The J segment lost 4 bases and the V segment lost 3 bases, leaving 8 bases of the junction unmatched. This CDR3 region has 15 residues. The germline CDR1 and CDR2 sequences are MGHRA and YSYEKL. CDR3 nucleotides: TGCGCCAGCAGCCAGCACAGGGGTGGTAGCTATGGCTACACCTTC. This translates into CASSQHRGGSYGYTF.

This clonotype was found a few times. This sequence joins TRBV29-1 and TRBJ2-1; D possibly corresponds to TRBD2 (5 bases). This CDR3 has 13 amino acids. Trimming pared 2 bases from V and 4 bases from J, leaving 9 bases between. Germline V gene data show CDR1 as SQVTM and CDR2 as ANQGSEA. The CDR3 DNA is TGCAGCGTTGAAACCGGGGTGTACAATGAGCAGTTCTTC. Translated: CSVETGVYNEQFF.

This clonotype showed up many times. The gene calls are TRBV20-1 and TRBJ2-7, with a weak D call TRBD2 (5 bases). Germline assignment: CDR1 DFQATT and CDR2 SNEGSKA (reference sequence). The CDR3 covers 12 residues. Trimming took off 4 bases at V and 4 bases at J, with 11 bases between the two ends. CDR3 DNA sequence: TGCAGTGCTAAGAGCGGACCTTACGAGCAGTACTTC. Residues: CSAKSGPYEQYF.

As concerns this clonotype: A much larger clone differs from this one at a single base, so this may be a read error. J is TRBJ2-4 and V is TRBV7-2; the match to TRBD2 covers 7 bases. The V gene's germline CDR1 is SGHTA and CDR2 FQGNSA. The V and J ends lost 4 bases and 13 bases, in that order; junction bases with no gene match: 19. The CDR3 consists of 16 residues. For the CDR3, the DNA is TGTGCCAGCAGCTGGCCCAGTAGGGGCGGGGGTAACGGGCAGTACTTC. This translates into CASSWPSRGGGNGQYF.

The chain joins TRBV6-2 or TRBV6-3 to TRBJ2-7, with D perhaps given as TRBD1 or TRBD2 (5 bases each). The length of the CDR3 is 12 residues. The V end was cut by 8 bases, the J end by 3 bases, with 11 bases between. CDR1 is MNHEY and CDR2 is SVGEGT in the germline V gene. CDR3 sequence (DNA): TGTGCCAGCCGGGACGGCCTCTACGAGCAGTACTTC. Its translation: CASRDGLYEQYF.

The chain uses TRBV29-1 and TRBJ2-4; 7 bases match TRBD2. The V gene end was trimmed by 5 bases and the J gene end by 0 bases; junction bases not matched to a gene: 7. Germline V CDR1 and CDR2: SQVTM, ANQGSEA. This CDR3 spans 15 amino acids. CDR3 in amino acids: CSVIGGREAKNIQYF. CDR3 DNA: TGCAGCGTTATCGGGGGGAGGGAAGCCAAAAACATTCAGTACTTC.

The chain uses TRBV29-1 and TRBJ2-4; D not certain. The J call is in doubt because the DNA end fits TRBJ2-7 better. The germline V gene encodes CDR1 SQVTM and CDR2 ANQGSEA. The CDR3 is 11 residues long. This CDR3 is CSVDRSSEQYF. Written as DNA, the CDR3 is TGCAGCGTTGATCGCAGCAGCGAGCAGTACTTC.

The chain joins TRBV20-1 to TRBJ2-5; 11 bases agree with TRBD2. The CDR3 spans 17 residues. The V and J ends lost 0 bases and 2 bases, in that order; junction bases with no gene match: 8. CDR1 and CDR2 from the germline V gene are DFQATT and SNEGSKA (reference sequence). The DNA for the CDR3 is TGCAGTGCTAGAGATGTTTGGACTAGCGGGCCGCAAGAGACCCAGTACTTC. Its protein is CSARDVWTSGPQETQYF.

This rearrangement joins TRBV7-2 to TRBJ2-1; D gene ambiguous. This CDR3 is built from 15 residues. Germline V gene data show CDR1 as SGHTA and CDR2 as FQGNSA. V was shortened by 5 bases and J by 2 bases, with 13 bases between the two germline ends. The CDR3 loop is CASSMQPGTYNEQFF. CDR3 nucleotide sequence: TGTGCCAGCAGCATGCAGCCAGGCACCTACAATGAGCAGTTCTTC.